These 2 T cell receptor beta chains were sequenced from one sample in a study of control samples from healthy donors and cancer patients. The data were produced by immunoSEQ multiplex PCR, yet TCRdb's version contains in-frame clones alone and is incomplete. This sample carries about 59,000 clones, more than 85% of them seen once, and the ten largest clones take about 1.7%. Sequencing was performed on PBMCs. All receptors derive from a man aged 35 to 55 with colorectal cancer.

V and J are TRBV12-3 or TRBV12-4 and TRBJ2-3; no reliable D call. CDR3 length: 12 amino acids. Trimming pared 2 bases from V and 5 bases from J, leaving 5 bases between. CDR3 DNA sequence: TGTGCCAGCAGTTTAAGGGAAGATACGCAGTATTTT. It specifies CASSLREDTQYF.

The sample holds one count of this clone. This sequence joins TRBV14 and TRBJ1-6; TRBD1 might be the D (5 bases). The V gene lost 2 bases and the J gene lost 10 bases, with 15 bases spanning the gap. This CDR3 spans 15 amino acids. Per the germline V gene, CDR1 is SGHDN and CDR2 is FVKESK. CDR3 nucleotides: TGTGCCAGCAGCCAAACGGAAGACAGACGATCACCCCTCCACTTT. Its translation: CASSQTEDRRSPLHF.